These 26 T cell receptor beta chains came from one sample sequenced in a study of tumor-infiltrating lymphocytes in localized non-small cell lung cancer. Here immunoSEQ multiplex PCR was the method, and the copy in TCRdb shows in-frame clones only, minus some. The sample includes 4,900 or so clones, about 70% of them seen just once. Sequencing was carried out using lung tumor tissue. These receptors were obtained from a human donor with non-small cell lung cancer.

The chain couples TRBV4-3 to TRBJ2-1; D is possibly TRBD2 (6 bases). V was pared by 4 bases and J by 3 bases, with 19 bases between. This CDR3 has 17 amino acids. The germline V gene has CDR1 LGHNA and CDR2 YSLEER. The CDR3 sequence: CASSRLIFGRHYNEQFF. The CDR3 DNA sequence: TGCGCCAGCAGCCGCCTAATTTTCGGGAGACACTACAATGAGCAGTTCTTC.

This clone was seen more than once but under ten times. The V gene is TRBV7-3, the J gene TRBJ2-3; 7 nucleotides agree with TRBD2. From germline, CDR1 is SGHTA and CDR2 FQGTGA. The CDR3 length is 16 residues. V was clipped by 4 bases and J by 2 bases; unmatched bases: 9. In nucleotides, the CDR3 is TGTGCCAGCAGCTCCAGCACCAGCGGGGCCACAGATACGCAGTATTTT. Translation: CASSSSTSGATDTQYF.

The chain employs TRBV7-6 and TRBJ1-1; D gene unclear. Germline CDR1 and CDR2: SGHVS and FNYEAQ. CDR3 length: 13 residues. V was cut by 2 bases and J by 1 base, with 5 bases left in between. The CDR3 sequence: CASSLNWNTEAFF. CDR3 sequence (DNA): TGTGCCAGCAGCTTAAACTGGAACACTGAAGCTTTCTTT.

J is TRBJ1-5 and V is TRBV19, with 9 bases lining up with TRBD1. The CDR3 spans 14 residues. CDR1 and CDR2 (germline): LNHDA, SQIVND (reference sequence). The junction had 6 bases not matched to a gene; V was cut back by 7 bases and J by 5 bases. As DNA, the CDR3 is TGTGCCAGTAATCTCGACAGGGGGTATCAGCCCCAGCATTTT. Translating it yields CASNLDRGYQPQHF. The full variable domain, its missing parts supplied by reference TRBV19 and TRBJ1-5, is DGGITQSPKYLFRKEGQNVTLSCEQNLNHDAMYWYRQDPGQGLRLIYYSQIVNDFQKGDIAEGYSVSREKKESFPLTVTSAQKNPTAFYLCASNLDRGYQPQHFGDGTRLSIL.

This chain links TRBV19 with TRBJ1-5, with a weak D call TRBD1 (5 bases). V lost 4 bases, J lost 2 bases, and 12 bases lay in between. This CDR3 has 15 amino acids. Germline loops: CDR1 LNHDA, CDR2 SQIVND (reference sequence). The CDR3 DNA sequence: TGTGCCAGTAGTAAGGGCAGGGAGGGCAATCAGCCCCAGCATTTT. Residues: CASSKGREGNQPQHF.

This clone was counted between two and nine times. The gene calls are TRBV29-1 and TRBJ1-1; D is unresolved. This CDR3 is 10 amino acids long. Germline CDR1 SQVTM, CDR2 ANQGSEA. Trimming took 3 bases from V and 4 from J, leaving 3 bases between them. CDR3 region: CSVDVTEAFF. The DNA of the CDR3 is TGCAGCGTTGACGTCACTGAAGCTTTCTTT.

CDR3 amino acids: CASSLNPKNIQYF. CDR3 coding DNA: TGTGCCAGCAGCTTAAACCCTAAAAACATTCAGTACTTC. The chain is built from TRBV11-3 and TRBJ2-4; no firm D call. The CDR3 contains 13 residues. Trimming cost V 2 bases and J 4 bases, with 6 bases left between them. Germline V gene data show CDR1 as SGHNT and CDR2 as YENEEA. Drawing the rest from reference TRBV11-3 and TRBJ2-4, the complete variable domain is EAGVVQSPRYKIIEKKQPVAFWCNPISGHNTLYWYLQNLGQGPELLIRYENEEAVDDSQLPKDRFSAERLKGVDSTLKIQPAELGDSAVYLCASSLNPKNIQYFGAGTRLSVL.

The chain employs TRBV4-2 and TRBJ2-6; 10 positions match TRBD1. This CDR3 has 19 residues. Germline V gene sequence: CDR1 LGHNA, CDR2 YNFKEQ. V was clipped by 0 bases and J by 2 bases; unmatched bases: 7. CDR3 residues: CASSQERGGQGTGANVLTF. CDR3 nucleotides: TGTGCCAGCAGCCAAGAACGGGGGGGACAGGGGACTGGGGCCAACGTCCTGACTTTC.

This clone was seen just once. The J gene is TRBJ2-7, the V gene TRBV5-1; no reliable D call. The CDR3 has 12 residues. Trimming took 2 bases from V and 8 from J, leaving 11 bases between them. Germline V lookup: CDR1 SGHRS, CDR2 YFSETQ. CDR3 nucleotides: TGCGCCAGCAGCTTCTTGAACACCCAGCAGTACTTC. It codes for CASSFLNTQQYF.

This clone appeared a few times. The V and J genes are TRBV6-1 and TRBJ1-2; perhaps TRBD1 as D (6 bases). CDR1 is MNHNS and CDR2 is SASEGT in the germline V gene. V lost 4 bases and J 7 bases, leaving 13 bases between the germline ends. The CDR3 runs 13 residues. The CDR3 reads CASSAPGARGYTF. The CDR3 DNA reads as TGTGCCAGCAGTGCCCCAGGGGCCCGTGGCTACACCTTC.

The CDR3 bases are TGCGCCAGCAGCTTGGGACAGACCTACACTGAAGCTTTCTTT. Its translation: CASSLGQTYTEAFF. The genes are TRBV5-1 and TRBJ1-1; D is possibly TRBD1 (5 bases). The ends were cut back, 0 bases at V and 3 bases at J, with 9 bases in the middle. The CDR3 has 14 amino acids. Germline CDR1 reads SGHRS; CDR2 reads YFSETQ.

V and J are TRBV5-1 and TRBJ2-2; 7 nucleotides line up with TRBD1. Germline V gene data show CDR1 as SGHRS and CDR2 as YFSETQ. Germline trimming cut 4 bases from V and 1 base from J; bases unmatched to any gene: 4. The CDR3 runs 15 residues. The CDR3 DNA reads as TGCGCCAGCAGCGGACGACAGGGGAACACCGGGGAGCTGTTTTTT. Translating it yields CASSGRQGNTGELFF.

This chain links TRBV11-1 with TRBJ1-1; D possibly corresponds to TRBD1 (6 bases). Germline CDR1 SGHAT, CDR2 FQDESV (reference sequence). The ends were cut back, 5 bases at V and 6 bases at J, with 13 bases in the middle. The CDR3 extends over 13 amino acids. The CDR3 loop is CASSEDRGPEAFF. CDR3 nucleotide sequence: TGTGCCAGCAGCGAGGACAGAGGACCTGAAGCTTTCTTT.

This clone ranks as medium-sized (0.01 to 0.1%). The chain combines TRBV19 with TRBJ1-2, with D uncertain. V dropped 5 bases and J dropped 2 bases, with 3 bases sitting between them. The CDR3 is 11 amino acids. Germline CDR1 LNHDA, CDR2 SQIVND (reference sequence). CDR3 sequence: CASSLNYGYTF. CDR3 sequence (DNA): TGTGCCAGTAGTCTCAACTATGGCTACACCTTC.

The chain carries TRBV29-1 and TRBJ1-1, with TRBD1 identical over 7 bases. Germline V gene data show CDR1 as SQVTM and CDR2 as ANQGSEA. J gave up 4 bases and V 7 bases, and 9 bases lay outside the gene matches. CDR3 length: 13 amino acids. The CDR3 nucleotides read TGCAGCGCTGGGAACAGGGGAGGCACTGAAGCTTTCTTT. Amino acids: CSAGNRGGTEAFF.

The chain joins TRBV2 to TRBJ2-3; unclear D gene. The CDR3 is made up of 15 amino acids. The V end was cut by 3 bases, the J end by 2 bases, with 12 bases between. Per the germline V gene, CDR1 is SNHLY and CDR2 is FYNNEI. The CDR3 spells CASSEWAGPTDTQYF. CDR3 in DNA: TGTGCCAGCAGTGAGTGGGCCGGGCCCACAGATACGCAGTATTTT.

This clone was picked up a small number of times. This chain joins TRBV20-1 and TRBJ1-1; D remains unclear. CDR3 length: 11 amino acids. Trimming cost V 7 bases and J 1 base, with 7 bases left between them. The germline V gene encodes CDR1 DFQATT and CDR2 SNEGSKA (reference sequence). The CDR3 loop is CSGEANTEAFF. The CDR3 coding sequence is TGCAGTGGAGAAGCGAACACTGAAGCTTTCTTT.

In nucleotides, the CDR3 is TGCAGCGCCCCCGGCGGGGGATTGACTAACTATGGCTACACCTTC. This sequence encodes CSAPGGGLTNYGYTF. This chain uses TRBV29-1 with TRBJ1-2; a weak D match, TRBD1 (5 bases). Germline V lookup: CDR1 SQVTM, CDR2 ANQGSEA. This CDR3 region has 15 residues. V was cut by 7 bases and J by 0 bases, with 18 bases left in between.

V is TRBV7-9 and J is TRBJ2-5; 11 nucleotides agree with TRBD2. V shed 3 bases and J 2 bases; nucleotides not matched to a gene: 2. Germline CDR1 is SEHNR and CDR2 is FQNEAQ (reference sequence). The CDR3 consists of 15 residues. The CDR3 bases are TGTGCCAGCAGCTTCAGACTAGCGGGGCAAGAGACCCAGTACTTC. Its translation: CASSFRLAGQETQYF. Supplemented by reference TRBV7-9 and TRBJ2-5, the full variable domain reads DTGVSQNPRHKITKRGQNVTFRCDPISEHNRLYWYRQTLGQGPEFLTYFQNEAQLEKSRLLSDRFSAERPKGSFSTLEIQRTEQGDSAMYLCASSFRLAGQETQYFGPGTRLLVL.

The J gene is TRBJ1-2, the V gene TRBV6-5, with 9 bases lining up with TRBD1. The V and J ends lost 0 bases and 4 bases, in that order; junction bases with no gene match: 6. The CDR3 extends over 16 amino acids. Germline V gives CDR1 MNHEY, CDR2 SVGAGI. The DNA of the CDR3 is TGTGCCAGCAGTTACTCTACAGGGGGCGCAGGCTATGGCTACACCTTC. Its protein product is CASSYSTGGAGYGYTF.

In its sample, this clone is medium-sized (0.01 to 0.1%). The V and J genes are TRBV19 and TRBJ2-2; perhaps D is TRBD1 or TRBD2 (5 bases each). Germline loops: CDR1 LNHDA, CDR2 SQIVND (reference sequence). The CDR3 runs 13 residues. V was trimmed by 11 bases and J by 5 bases, leaving 15 bases between them. CDR3 sequence reads: CAGRGDRTGELFF. The CDR3 DNA follows: TGTGCCGGGAGAGGGGACCGAACCGGGGAGCTGTTTTTT.

This chain joins TRBV29-1 and TRBJ2-5, with a tentative D call TRBD1 (6 bases). The CDR3 sequence is 13 residues long. Trimming cost V 3 bases and J 4 bases, with 12 bases left between them. Germline lookup yields CDR1 SQVTM and CDR2 ANQGSEA. The CDR3 DNA reads as TGCAGCGTTGATAGGGGGTCGGGAGAGACCCAGTACTTC. This gives the protein CSVDRGSGETQYF.

In its sample, this clone was seen a few times. V and J are TRBV5-8 and TRBJ2-3; 8 bases align to TRBD2. V was pared by 2 bases and J by 6 bases, with 11 bases of the junction left unmatched. From germline, CDR1 is SGHTS and CDR2 YDEGEE. This CDR3 is 16 amino acids long. CDR3 region: CASSFPSSGGADTQYF. For the CDR3, the DNA is TGTGCCAGCAGCTTCCCTTCAAGCGGGGGCGCCGATACGCAGTATTTT.

The V call is TRBV11-3, the J call TRBJ2-5; 7 positions agree with TRBD1. CDR1 is SGHNT, CDR2 YENEEA, per germline. V shed 2 bases, J shed 4 bases, and the junction held 4 bases outside the gene matches. The CDR3 runs to 14 residues. The CDR3 loop is CASSLNRDRETQYF. DNA for the CDR3: TGTGCCAGCAGCTTAAACCGGGACAGAGAGACCCAGTACTTC.

V and J are TRBV11-3 and TRBJ2-3; possible D gene TRBD2, 5 bases. This CDR3 is 14 amino acids long. Germline CDR1 SGHNT, CDR2 YENEEA. V lost 4 bases to trimming and J lost 4 bases, with 12 bases between them. The CDR3 DNA follows: TGTGCCAGCAGCTCGAACGGGAACGCAGATACGCAGTATTTT. Translation gives CASSSNGNADTQYF.

This clone was observed once. The chain is built from TRBV6-6 and TRBJ2-3; tentatively, D is TRBD1 (5 bases). CDR1 MNHNY and CDR2 SVGAGI come from the germline V gene (reference sequence). V was shortened by 2 bases and J by 0 bases, with 12 bases between the two germline ends. CDR3 length equals 16 residues. This chain's CDR3 is CASSYGQFTSTDTQYF. CDR3 DNA: TGTGCCAGCAGTTACGGACAATTCACTAGCACAGATACGCAGTATTTT.